This T cell receptor beta chain was found in a study of CD8 T cells in ankylosing spondylitis. Points from the study as a whole: A TCR beta motif of several highly homologous variants seemed to mark ankylosing spondylitis blood. Enrichment of disease-linked clones was reportedly significant in matched ankylosing spondylitis synovial fluid. Those disease-linked clones were CD8+; they were also relatively rare in peripheral blood.

As the method for making TCR beta libraries, quantitative 5'-RACE with molecular barcodes was used. TCRdb re-called the 5' RACE reads with MiXCR, one entry per CDR3 protein. There are tens of thousands of distinct CDR3 sequences in the sample; over 3.5% occur only once, and approximately 4% lies in the top ten. This clonotype qualifies as medium-sized. Its specificity is not known. This CDR3 has 16 amino acids. Germline CDR1 is SGDLS and CDR2 is YYNGEE. V shed 0 bases and J shed 4 bases, with 16 bases lying between them. V usage is TRBV9 and J usage is TRBJ1-2, with D possibly TRBD1 on 6 matching bases. The sample was blood, either unsorted or a sorted T cell fraction (not recorded which). The TCR was taken from a female donor with ankylosing spondylitis or in good health (not recorded which). The CDR3: CASSVATGARSYGYTF. CDR3 nucleotides: TGTGCCAGCAGCGTAGCTACGGGGGCCCGTAGCTATGGCTACACCTTC.